The rows below give T cell receptor beta chains drawn from one sample of a study of cytomegalovirus exposure and HLA in healthy donors. Here immunoSEQ multiplex PCR was the method, and the copy in TCRdb shows in-frame clones only, minus some. This sample has roughly 150,000 clones, with around 86% found just once. The specimen sequenced was PBMCs. These receptors originate from a male donor in good health and CMV-seronegative. CDR3s include the opening cysteine and the closing phenylalanine or tryptophan. The order of the fields is clone size, V gene, D gene, J gene, CDR3 protein. D genes are given only for firm matches. Size tells how often a clone was seen (once, few, many) or the class of an expanded clone, and some rows leave it out.

>.|TRBV7-9|.|TRBJ2-5
CASSPRSETQYF
>.|TRBV6-1|.|TRBJ1-1
CASRLSGNTEAFF
>.|TRBV2|.|TRBJ2-5
CASSDFRETQYF
>.|TRBV13|TRBD1|TRBJ1-6
CASSIGTGLSPLHF
>.|TRBV14|TRBD1|TRBJ1-2
CASSQGRGKNYGYTF
>once|TRBV29-1|TRBD2|TRBJ2-3
CSVEDLGGGAPDTQYF
>few|TRBV25-1|.|TRBJ1-6
CASSESGDSSPLHF
>.|TRBV5-1|TRBD1|TRBJ1-4
CASSFTGQNEKLFF
>.|TRBV10-2|TRBD2|TRBJ2-1
CASRTGLAGVDEQFF
>.|TRBV5-4|TRBD2|TRBJ2-5
CASSLGGTSGGAEETQYF
>.|TRBV5-6|TRBD1|TRBJ2-3
CASSQRTGAATDTQYF
>.|TRBV6-1|.|TRBJ1-2
CASSPNGVFGYTF
>.|TRBV18|TRBD1|TRBJ2-7
CASSLGTGEAYEQYF
>.|TRBV20-1|.|TRBJ2-3
CSARASYF
>.|TRBV5-4|TRBD1|TRBJ1-4
CASSLKKGDRGEKLFF
>.|TRBV29-1|.|TRBJ1-2
CSVEDPGGLGGYTF
>few|TRBV7-8|.|TRBJ1-2
CASSPQPGGAYYGYTF
>few|TRBV4-3|.|TRBJ1-6
CASSQDGDRGISSPLHF
>.|TRBV7-9|.|TRBJ2-5
CASSRGAGETQYF
>.|TRBV7-9|.|TRBJ1-1
CASSGTGIGTEAFF
>.|TRBV30|TRBD2|TRBJ2-3
CATEAGGTDTQYF
>.|TRBV19|.|TRBJ2-7
CASSIGSRGVNEQYF
>.|TRBV29-1|.|TRBJ1-2
CSVSPRLREIYGYTF
>.|TRBV15|.|TRBJ2-7
CATSPGVVHEQYF
>once|TRBV29-1|TRBD1|TRBJ1-2
CSVEGQTNYGYTF
>.|TRBV6-1|.|TRBJ2-2
CASSARQINTGELFF
>once|TRBV30|.|TRBJ2-2
CAWSVLGTGELFF
>.|TRBV6-4|.|TRBJ2-3
CASSDRGHATDTQYF
>.|TRBV5-4|.|TRBJ1-1
CASSFGVRTEAFF
>.|TRBV7-8|TRBD1|TRBJ1-1
CASSLGVGTGVNTEAFF
>.|TRBV6-6|.|TRBJ1-3
CASSYKGSGNTIYF
>.|TRBV7-2|.|TRBJ1-5
CASSLDGRVQPQHF
>.|TRBV6-5|TRBD2|TRBJ2-5
CASSYSRGGLGSQYF
>.|TRBV10-2|TRBD1|TRBJ1-1
CASSDPPGQSNTEAFF
>.|TRBV7-9|TRBD1|TRBJ2-1
CASSFIRDSNEQFF
>.|TRBV6-5|.|TRBJ1-1
CASSYDSTVYYEAFF
>few|TRBV2|.|TRBJ1-2
CASSLPARNYGYTF
>.|TRBV5-5|TRBD1|TRBJ2-7
CASEWEGQGYEQYF
>.|TRBV15|.|TRBJ2-5
CATSREGRRSQETQYF
>once|TRBV27|TRBD1|TRBJ1-5
CASSTTGTNQPQHF
>.|TRBV2|.|TRBJ1-3
CASSEQGYSGNTIYF
>few|TRBV7-9|.|TRBJ2-1
CSSSRDNDDEQFF